The sequence of this T cell receptor (beta chain) was determined in a study of T-cell reconstitution after alpha-beta-depleted transplantation in children. Study findings and constraints: Alpha-beta T cells present about two months after transplant were reported to originate from several hundred expanded graft clones. At day 60, the high TCRbeta diversity found in some patients originated from recipient T cells and thymic progenitors that had survived. At one year after transplant, newly produced T cells mostly accounted for T-cell counts and diversity.

Unique molecular identifiers were incorporated into the prepared TCRbeta library. Via MiXCR, TCRdb re-called the PCR reads, giving one row per CDR3 protein. The profile shows about 980,000 distinct CDR3 sequences, under 30% of them singletons. CDR3 length: 15 residues. The germline gives CDR1 MNHEY, CDR2 SMNVEV (reference sequence). V dropped 4 bases and J dropped 5; count of bases not matched to a gene: 6. Worth noting for this clonotype: The antigen is not known.

The chain links TRBV27 to TRBJ2-7, with 12 bases that match TRBD2. The source material was PBMCs, mostly from graft donor cells, sampled 360 days after TCRalphabeta/CD19-depleted stem cell transplant. The clonotype originates from a boy in the first two years of life who had a stem cell transplant for SCID, so the T cells may come from the graft donor. The CDR3 DNA follows: TGTGCCAGCAGTTCCCTAGCGGGGGGGCCCCACGAGCAGTACTTC. Translating gives CASSSLAGGPHEQYF.